This T cell receptor (beta chain) originates from a study of T cells after posttransplantation cyclophosphamide. Concerning this clone: Its specificity is not known.

General observations from the study: Recipient CMV seropositivity and CMV reactivation strongly tracked TRB clonality. Later blood repertoires were often dominated by clones from the donor CD8+ memory compartment. Skin or GI-infiltrating T cells shared few TRB sequences with blood.

A marrow graft followed busulfan-fludarabine conditioning, with cyclophosphamide on days +3 and +4. Data came from immunoSEQ multiplex PCR; TCRdb stores just in-frame clones and leaves some out. Of about 22,000 clones in the sample, roughly 90% were seen once. The CDR3 extends over 15 amino acids. J was trimmed by 5 bases and V by 7 bases; bases with no gene match: 11. CDR1 and CDR2 from the germline V gene are SNHLY and FYNNEI. The material was PBMCs, obtained after allogeneic stem cell transplant with posttransplant cyclophosphamide. The chain uses TRBV2 and TRBJ2-1, with 7 bases matching TRBD2. The TCR originated in a female patient between 30 and 39 years old who received an allogeneic stem cell transplant from an unrelated donor, was CMV-positive, and had no GVHD. Some of the T cells might come from the graft donor. Here the CDR3 DNA reads TGTGCCAGCACCAAGGGGACTAAGAGCAACAATGAGCAGTTCTTC. It translates to CASTKGTKSNNEQFF. Combining the CDR3 with reference TRBV2 and TRBJ2-1 gives the whole variable domain EPEVTQTPSHQVTQMGQEVILRCVPISNHLYFYWYRQILGQKVEFLVSFYNNEISEKSEIFDDQFSVERPDGSNFTLKIRSTKLEDSAMYFCASTKGTKSNNEQFFGPGTRLTVL.